This record covers a single T cell receptor (beta chain). Its antigen is unknown. The sample holds other DNA sequences that translate to the same CDR3. The germline V gene encodes CDR1 LNHDA and CDR2 SQIVND (reference sequence). The CDR3 totals 14 residues. Trimming removed 7 bases from V and 2 bases from J, with 14 bases in between. This entry comes from a study of shared clonotypes between healthy human individuals. Study summary: The plates for each donor numbered three CD4 naive, three CD4 memory, two CD8 naive and one CD8 memory.

Original handling: Filtering differed since immunoSEQ provided only junctions, with no quality scores. This table comes from immunoSEQ multiplex PCR, and its TCRdb copy is limited to in-frame clones, with some not included. That table furnishes V, J and clone size, whereas the DNA furnished D and trimming. In the table there are millions of clones, around 90% of which are singletons. Notes on the study in general: Sampling was confined to blood; repertoires within tissues likely differ. Clonotype sharing across four donors was observed for around 5% of naive CD4 clonotypes.

Material for sequencing was naive CD4+ T cells sorted from blood. The subset denotes: CD45RA+ positively selected. The sequence came from a man aged 18 to 30 in good health. The J gene is TRBJ1-1, the V gene TRBV19; D possibly corresponds to TRBD1 (6 bases). The CDR3 bases are TGTGCCAGTACCCTTGGGGGGGCTAACACTGAAGCTTTCTTT. Encoded protein: CASTLGGANTEAFF.